Below are 11 T cell receptor beta chains sequenced from a single sample in a study of breast tumors, draining lymph nodes, adjacent tissues. TCRdb redid the calling of the multiplex PCR reads with MiXCR, one entry per CDR3 protein. The table records some 100,000 distinct CDR3 sequences, 21% of them present only once. Axillary draining lymph nodes of breast cancer patients supplied the node samples. What was sequenced was axillary lymph node tissue. These receptor sequences come from a female donor with breast cancer. Some clones in this sample may be carry-over from other donors' samples.

The rearrangement links TRBV5-4 to TRBJ2-1, with 9 positions matching TRBD2. This CDR3 is 16 amino acids long. Looked up from germline, CDR1 is SGHNT and CDR2 is YYREEE (reference sequence). With 0 bases clipped from V and 2 bases from J, the junction kept 3 bases outside the gene matches. This chain's CDR3 is CASSLDVAGAYNEQFF. Written as DNA, the CDR3 is TGTGCCAGCAGCTTGGATGTAGCGGGAGCCTACAATGAGCAGTTCTTC.

Points on this clonotype: Lacking the conserved final phenylalanine or tryptophan, this CDR3 likely reflects a read error. V usage is TRBV29-1 and J usage is TRBJ1-1, with D uncertain. CDR1 is SQVTM, CDR2 ANQGSEA, per germline. CDR3 size: 10 residues. V was pared by 7 bases and J by 1 base, with 4 bases between. CDR3 protein: CSGRNTEAFS. The CDR3 DNA reads TGCAGCGGGCGGAACACTGAAGCTTTCTCT.

This clonotype came up many times. V gene TRBV4-1 combines with J gene TRBJ1-3; 10 nucleotides match TRBD1. Germline V gives CDR1 MGHRA, CDR2 YSYEKL. CDR3 length equals 15 residues. J gave up 2 bases and V 3 bases, and 1 base lay outside the gene matches. The CDR3 sequence: CASSQGTGAGNTIYF. DNA of the CDR3: TGCGCCAGCAGCCAGGGGACAGGGGCTGGAAACACCATATATTTT.

This clonotype has at least ten counts. J is TRBJ2-1 and V is TRBV20-1; 8 bases align to TRBD2. Germline V gene lookup returns CDR1 DFQATT and CDR2 SNEGSKA (reference sequence). The CDR3 spans 17 residues. J lost 1 base, V lost 2 bases, and 10 bases had no gene match. The DNA of the CDR3 is TGCAGTGCTAGATCGAACCAACTAGCGGTTTCCTACAATGAGCAGTTCTTC. This sequence encodes CSARSNQLAVSYNEQFF.

This clonotype was recorded at least ten times. The J gene is TRBJ1-2, the V gene TRBV6-4; TRBD1 aligns across 7 bases. V dropped 5 bases and J dropped 7; count of bases not matched to a gene: 13. Germline V CDR1 and CDR2: MRHNA, SNTAGT. This CDR3 region has 15 residues. CDR3 residues: CASSPSPTGEGGYTF. CDR3 nucleotide sequence: TGTGCCAGCAGTCCTTCCCCAACAGGGGAAGGTGGCTACACCTTC.

For this clonotype: A clone one base away is much larger, so this may be a read error. This chain joins TRBV6-1 and TRBJ2-7, with D perhaps TRBD1 (5 bases). Looked up from germline, CDR1 is MNHNS and CDR2 is SASEGT. Trimming removed 8 bases from V and 3 bases from J, with 11 bases in between. The CDR3 spans 12 residues. Written as DNA, the CDR3 is TGTGCCAGCGCACAGGCAAACTACGAGCAGTACTTC. It specifies CASAQANYEQYF.

This clonotype was seen ten or more times. The chain has TRBV5-1 and TRBJ1-2, with 8 bases aligning to TRBD1. Germline assignment: CDR1 SGHRS and CDR2 YFSETQ. This CDR3 has 13 residues. V dropped 4 bases and J dropped 8; count of bases not matched to a gene: 7. The CDR3 here is CASSSDGTGGYTF. The CDR3 DNA sequence: TGCGCCAGCAGCAGCGACGGGACAGGCGGCTACACCTTC. Full variable domain (rest looked up from reference TRBV5-1 and TRBJ1-2): KAGVTQTPRYLIKTRGQQVTLSCSPISGHRSVSWYQQTPGQGLQFLFEYFSETQRNKGNFPGRFSGRQFSNSRSEMNVSTLELGDSALYLCASSSDGTGGYTFGSGTRLTVV.

This clonotype was counted ten times or more. The V call is TRBV7-9, the J call TRBJ1-6; D possibly corresponds to TRBD1 (5 bases). Trimming shortened V by 1 base and J by 9 bases, and 13 bases separated the two germline ends. Germline V gene sequence: CDR1 SEHNR, CDR2 FQNEAQ (reference sequence). The CDR3 consists of 15 residues. In DNA, the CDR3 is TGTGCCAGCAGCTTAGGAGGGGAGTGGGGTTCACCCCTCCACTTT. Translated: CASSLGGEWGSPLHF.

This clonotype was observed at least ten times. The rearrangement joins TRBV20-1 to TRBJ2-1, with 8 bases matching TRBD2. The CDR3 has 14 residues. V gave up 5 bases and J gave up 5 bases; unmatched junction bases: 8. The germline gives CDR1 DFQATT, CDR2 SNEGSKA (reference sequence). CDR3 loop: CSAPGTSHHNEQFF. The CDR3 region has the DNA TGCAGTGCTCCAGGGACTAGTCACCACAATGAGCAGTTCTTC.

This clonotype has a count of ten or more. The rearrangement links TRBV27 to TRBJ1-2; TRBD1 agrees at 8 bases. The CDR3 is made up of 16 amino acids. CDR1 is MNHEY, CDR2 SMNVEV, per germline (reference sequence). V trimming: 4 bases; J trimming: 7 bases; junction bases outside the gene matches: 14. DNA for the CDR3: TGTGCCAGCAGTTCCCAATGGACAGGGCGTTTAGGTGGCTACACCTTC. Amino acids: CASSSQWTGRLGGYTF.

This clonotype came up many times. The V gene is TRBV11-3, the J gene TRBJ2-7, with TRBD1 identical over 9 bases. V lost 5 bases and J lost 3; bases outside the gene matches: 8. The germline CDR1 and CDR2 sequences are SGHNT and YENEEA. The CDR3 is 15 amino acids. In nucleotides, the CDR3 is TGTGCCAGCAGCCCAGGGACAGGGATTAGCTACGAGCAGTACTTC. It encodes CASSPGTGISYEQYF.